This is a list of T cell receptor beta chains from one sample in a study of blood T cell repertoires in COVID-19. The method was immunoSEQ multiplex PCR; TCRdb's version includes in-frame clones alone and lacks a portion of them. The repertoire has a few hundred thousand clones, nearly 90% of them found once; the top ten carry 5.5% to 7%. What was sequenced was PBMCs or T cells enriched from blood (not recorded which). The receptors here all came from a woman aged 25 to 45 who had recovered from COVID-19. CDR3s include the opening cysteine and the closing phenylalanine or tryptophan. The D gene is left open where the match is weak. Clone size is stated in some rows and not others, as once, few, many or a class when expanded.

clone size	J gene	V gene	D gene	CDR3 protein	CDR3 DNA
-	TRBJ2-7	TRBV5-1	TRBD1	CASSRAGTGGSYEQYF	TGCGCCAGCAGCCGGGCAGGGACAGGGGGTTCCTACGAGCAGTACTTC
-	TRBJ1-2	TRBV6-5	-	CASRDVGRGGYTF	TGTGCCAGCAGAGACGTCGGGAGGGGAGGCTACACCTTC
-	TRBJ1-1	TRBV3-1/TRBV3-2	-	CASSPGVTEAFF	TGTGCCAGCAGCCCAGGGGTCACTGAAGCTTTCTTT
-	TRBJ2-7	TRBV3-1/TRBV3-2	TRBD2	CASSQDLGFWGGTYEQYF	TGTGCCAGCAGCCAAGATCTCGGTTTTTGGGGGGGAACCTACGAGCAGTACTTC
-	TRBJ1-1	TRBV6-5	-	CASTRYREFTEAFF	TGTGCCAGCACCCGGTACAGAGAATTCACTGAAGCTTTCTTT
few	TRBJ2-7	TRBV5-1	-	CASSLGQAMHEQYF	TGCGCCAGCAGCTTGGGACAGGCCATGCACGAGCAGTACTTC
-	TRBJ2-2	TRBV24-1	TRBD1	CATSTTGGGEGELFF	TGTGCCACCAGTACGACAGGGGGCGGAGAGGGGGAGCTGTTTTTT
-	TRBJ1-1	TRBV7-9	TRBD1	CASSLSPGQGENTEAFF	TGTGCCAGCAGCTTAAGCCCGGGACAGGGCGAGAACACTGAAGCTTTCTTT
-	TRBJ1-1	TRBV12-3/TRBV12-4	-	CASSPQGRGAFF	TGTGCCAGCAGTCCCCAGGGGCGTGGGGCTTTCTTT
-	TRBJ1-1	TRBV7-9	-	CASSLAGLQAFF	TGTGCCAGCAGCTTAGCTGGCCTGCAAGCTTTCTTT
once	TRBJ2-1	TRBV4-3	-	CASSQDGTYNEQFF	TGCGCCAGCAGCCAGGACGGGACCTACAATGAGCAGTTCTTC
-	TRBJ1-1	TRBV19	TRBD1	CATSTGTAEAFF	TGTGCGACGAGTACGGGGACAGCTGAAGCTTTCTTT
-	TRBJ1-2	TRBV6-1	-	CASSEAGPRDYGYTF	TGTGCCAGCAGTGAAGCTGGCCCTCGGGACTATGGCTACACCTTC
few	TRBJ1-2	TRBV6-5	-	CASNPGQTENYGYTF	TGTGCCAGCAACCCCGGACAGACTGAAAACTATGGCTACACCTTC
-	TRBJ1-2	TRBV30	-	CAWSFGPANYGYTF	TGTGCCTGGAGTTTTGGGCCAGCTAACTATGGCTACACCTTC
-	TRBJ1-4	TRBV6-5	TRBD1	CASTRTGGEKLFF	TGTGCCAGCACCCGGACAGGGGGGGAAAAACTGTTTTTT
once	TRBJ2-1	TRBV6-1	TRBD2	CASSDLAGPGVNEQFF	TGTGCCAGCAGTGACTTAGCGGGGCCTGGCGTAAATGAGCAGTTCTTC
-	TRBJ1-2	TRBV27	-	CASSLSRRRGGYTF	TGTGCCAGCAGTTTATCGAGGCGGAGGGGTGGCTACACCTTC
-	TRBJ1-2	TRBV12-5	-	CASGGDINYGYTF	TGTGCTAGTGGGGGGGACATTAACTATGGCTACACCTTC
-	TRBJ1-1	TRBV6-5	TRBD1	CASSRTGPAGTEAFF	TGTGCCAGCAGTCGGACAGGGCCGGCGGGTACTGAAGCTTTCTTT
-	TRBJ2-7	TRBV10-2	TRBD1	CASIGTRDRLYEQYF	TGCGCCAGCATCGGCACCCGGGACAGACTTTACGAGCAGTACTTC
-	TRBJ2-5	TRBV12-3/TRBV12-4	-	CASSFFGRETQYF	TGTGCCAGCAGTTTCTTTGGTAGAGAGACCCAGTACTTC
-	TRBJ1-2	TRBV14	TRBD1	CASSPRQGHGYTF	TGTGCCAGCAGCCCTAGACAGGGGCATGGCTACACCTTC
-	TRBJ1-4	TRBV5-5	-	CASSTTGGEEKLFF	TGTGCCAGCAGCACGACTGGGGGCGAGGAAAAACTGTTTTTT
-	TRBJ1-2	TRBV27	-	CASSPSTGSYGYTF	TGTGCCAGCAGTCCATCGACAGGTTCCTATGGCTACACCTTC
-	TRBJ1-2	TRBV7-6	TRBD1	CASSPGQLSSLYGYTF	TGTGCCAGCAGCCCGGGACAGCTTAGCTCCCTCTATGGCTACACCTTC
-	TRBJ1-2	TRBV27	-	CASSFSLTGTEHYGYTF	TGTGCCAGCAGCTTCTCCTTGACAGGAACTGAGCACTATGGCTACACCTTC
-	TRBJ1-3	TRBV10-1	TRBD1	CASSRDSNSGNTIYF	TGCGCCAGCAGCCGGGACAGTAACTCTGGAAACACCATATATTTT
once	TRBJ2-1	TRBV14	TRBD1	CASRSTGTGASNEQFF	TGTGCCAGCAGGTCTACCGGGACAGGGGCCAGCAATGAGCAGTTCTTC
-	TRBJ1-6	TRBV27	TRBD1	CASCRDRARYNSPLHF	TGTGCCAGCTGCCGGGACAGGGCACGCTATAATTCACCCCTCCACTTT
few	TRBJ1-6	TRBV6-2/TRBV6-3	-	CASSRAGDNSPLHF	TGTGCCAGCAGTCGGGCCGGGGATAATTCACCCCTCCACTTT
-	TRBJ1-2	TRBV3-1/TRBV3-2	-	CASSAASTGSMLNYGYTF	TGTGCCAGCAGCGCAGCTTCGACAGGAAGTATGCTAAACTATGGCTACACCTTC
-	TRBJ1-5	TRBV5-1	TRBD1	CASSQGVGNQPQHF	TGCGCCAGCAGCCAGGGGGTCGGCAATCAGCCCCAGCATTTT
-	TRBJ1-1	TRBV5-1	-	CASSLGFGAPGTEAFF	TGCGCCAGCAGCTTGGGTTTCGGAGCCCCGGGCACTGAAGCTTTCTTT
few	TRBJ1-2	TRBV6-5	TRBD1	CASRWDRGGRYGYTF	TGTGCCAGCAGGTGGGACAGGGGGGGACGCTATGGCTACACCTTC
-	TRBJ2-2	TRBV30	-	CAWSVRGSNTGELFF	TGTGCCTGGAGTGTACGTGGCTCTAACACCGGGGAGCTGTTTTTT
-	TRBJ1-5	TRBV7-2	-	CASSLEGDQPQHF	TGTGCCAGCAGCTTAGAAGGGGATCAGCCCCAGCATTTT
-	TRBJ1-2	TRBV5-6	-	CASSLGQGNGYTF	TGTGCCAGCAGCTTGGGGCAGGGGAACGGCTACACCTTC
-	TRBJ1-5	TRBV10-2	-	CASRRDGNQPQHF	TGCGCCAGCAGGAGGGATGGCAATCAGCCCCAGCATTTT
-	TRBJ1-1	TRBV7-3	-	CASSPTGSITEAFF	TGTGCCAGCAGCCCGACCGGGTCAATCACTGAAGCTTTCTTT
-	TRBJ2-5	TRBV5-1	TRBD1	CASSFGTGRQETQYF	TGCGCCAGCAGCTTCGGGACAGGGAGGCAAGAGACCCAGTACTTC
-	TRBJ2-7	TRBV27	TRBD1	CASSIGQGAYEQYF	TGTGCCAGCAGTATAGGACAGGGGGCCTACGAGCAGTACTTC
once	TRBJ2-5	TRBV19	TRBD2	CASSIHASGGPPETQYF	TGTGCCAGTAGTATCCACGCTAGCGGGGGCCCTCCGGAGACCCAGTACTTC
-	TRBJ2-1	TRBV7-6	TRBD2	CASSLVASGGAHEQFF	TGTGCCAGCAGCTTAGTAGCTAGCGGGGGGGCCCATGAGCAGTTCTTC
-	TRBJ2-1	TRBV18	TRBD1	CASSPRTGGYNEQFF	TGTGCCAGCTCACCACGGACAGGGGGCTACAATGAGCAGTTCTTC
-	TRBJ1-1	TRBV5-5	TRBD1	CASSLVPPGQGGAEAFF	TGTGCCAGCAGCTTGGTCCCCCCCGGACAGGGGGGGGCTGAAGCTTTCTTT
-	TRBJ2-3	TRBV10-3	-	CAISGRGADTQYF	TGTGCCATCAGTGGAAGGGGCGCAGATACGCAGTATTTT
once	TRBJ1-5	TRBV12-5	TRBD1	CASGHHRDRPWDNQPQHF	TGTGCTAGTGGCCACCACCGGGACAGGCCGTGGGACAATCAGCCCCAGCATTTT
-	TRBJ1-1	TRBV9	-	CASSVGGHPTTEAFF	TGTGCCAGCAGCGTAGGGGGGCACCCTACCACTGAAGCTTTCTTT
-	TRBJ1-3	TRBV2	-	CASSFVQGNGNTIYF	TGTGCCAGCAGTTTTGTTCAGGGTAATGGAAACACCATATATTTT
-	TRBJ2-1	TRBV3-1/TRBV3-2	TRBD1	CASSQRGQGAWGQFF	TGTGCCAGCAGCCAAAGAGGACAGGGGGCGTGGGGGCAGTTCTTC
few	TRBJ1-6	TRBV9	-	CASSSDRVYNSPLHF	TGTGCCAGCAGCTCGGACAGAGTCTATAATTCACCCCTCCACTTT
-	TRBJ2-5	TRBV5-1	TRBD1	CASSQGQGETQYF	TGCGCCAGCAGCCAGGGACAGGGGGAGACCCAGTACTTC
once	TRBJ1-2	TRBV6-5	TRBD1	CASRQGGRGLYGYTF	TGTGCCAGCAGGCAAGGGGGCAGGGGGTTATATGGCTACACCTTC
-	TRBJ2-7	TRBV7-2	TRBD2	CASSFLAGLDEQYF	TGTGCCAGCAGCTTCCTAGCGGGGTTGGACGAGCAGTACTTC
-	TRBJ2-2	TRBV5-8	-	CASSLGGRDTGELFF	TGTGCCAGCAGCTTGGGGGGGCGAGACACCGGGGAGCTGTTTTTT
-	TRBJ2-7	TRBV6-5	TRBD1	CASSYTGQSEQYF	TGTGCCAGCAGTTACACGGGACAGTCCGAGCAGTACTTC
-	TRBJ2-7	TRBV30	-	CAWSGSARGHEQYF	TGTGCCTGGAGTGGTTCGGCCCGAGGCCACGAGCAGTACTTC
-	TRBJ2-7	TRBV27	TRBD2	CASSPSQRGDEQYF	TGTGCCAGCAGTCCTTCCCAGCGGGGAGACGAGCAGTACTTC